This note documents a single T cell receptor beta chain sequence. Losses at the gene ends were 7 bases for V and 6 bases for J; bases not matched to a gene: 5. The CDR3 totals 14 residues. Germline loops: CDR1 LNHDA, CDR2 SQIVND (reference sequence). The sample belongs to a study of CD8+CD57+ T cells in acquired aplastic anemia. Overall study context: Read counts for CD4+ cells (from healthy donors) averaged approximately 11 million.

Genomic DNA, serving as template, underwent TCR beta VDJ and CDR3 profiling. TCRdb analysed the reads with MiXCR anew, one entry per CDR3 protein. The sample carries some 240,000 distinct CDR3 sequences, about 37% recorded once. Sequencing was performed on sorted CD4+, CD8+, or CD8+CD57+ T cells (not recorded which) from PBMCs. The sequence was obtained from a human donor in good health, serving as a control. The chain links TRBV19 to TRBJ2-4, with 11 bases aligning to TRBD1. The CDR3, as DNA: TGTGCCAGTACCCCGGGACAGGGGGTAAACATTCAGTACTTC. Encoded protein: CASTPGQGVNIQYF.